These T cell receptor beta chains were read from a single sample in a study of early T cells in non-severe SARS-CoV-2 infection. TCRdb fed the 5' RACE reads into MiXCR, producing one record per CDR3 protein. The sample carries about 48,000 distinct CDR3 sequences, approximately 9.4% recorded once. The sequenced sample was whole blood. These receptors originate from an adult who was a healthcare worker with PCR-confirmed SARS-CoV-2 infection or an uninfected control (not recorded which). CDR3s include the opening cysteine and the closing phenylalanine or tryptophan. Fields, in order: clone size, D gene, V gene, J gene, CDR3 DNA, CDR3 protein. A D gene is named only where the DNA matches it firmly. Clone size is stated in some rows and not others, as once, few, many or a class when expanded.

clone_size: many; d_call: TRBD2; v_call: TRBV4-2; j_call: TRBJ2-7; cdr3_nt: TGTGCCAGCAGCCAAGGAAGGGCTAGCGGTAGCGAGCAGTACTTC; cdr3_aa: CASSQGRASGSEQYF
clone_size: -; d_call: -; v_call: TRBV11-2; j_call: TRBJ2-3; cdr3_nt: TGTGCCAGCAGCTTGCCCCTGACCGGGCGGGACTTTCCAGATACGCAGTATTTT; cdr3_aa: CASSLPLTGRDFPDTQYF
clone_size: many; d_call: -; v_call: TRBV20-1; j_call: TRBJ2-4; cdr3_nt: TGCAGTGGAAACTTCAAAAACATTCAGTACTTC; cdr3_aa: CSGNFKNIQYF
clone_size: many; d_call: -; v_call: TRBV4-1; j_call: TRBJ2-7; cdr3_nt: TGCGCCAGCAGCCAAGGGGTGGTGGGCGAGCAGTACTTC; cdr3_aa: CASSQGVVGEQYF
clone_size: -; d_call: -; v_call: TRBV9; j_call: TRBJ2-1; cdr3_nt: TGTGCCAGCAGCGCCCAGACTAGTTCCCCCCATTACAATGAGCAGTTCTTC; cdr3_aa: CASSAQTSSPHYNEQFF
clone_size: few; d_call: TRBD2; v_call: TRBV9; j_call: TRBJ2-1; cdr3_nt: TGTGCCAGCAGCGAGGCTAGCGGGAGGGGGAGTGAGCAGTTCTTC; cdr3_aa: CASSEASGRGSEQFF
clone_size: many; d_call: TRBD2; v_call: TRBV3-1; j_call: TRBJ2-3; cdr3_nt: TGTGCCAGCAGCCCCCCCCCGGAGAGCGGGAGGTTTCCCCTGTCTAGCACAGATACGCAGTATTTT; cdr3_aa: CASSPPPESGRFPLSSTDTQYF
clone_size: many; d_call: -; v_call: TRBV3-1; j_call: TRBJ1-3; cdr3_nt: TGTGCCAGCAGCCAAGAGCCCGTGGCGGGATCTGGAAACACCATATATTTT; cdr3_aa: CASSQEPVAGSGNTIYF
clone_size: many; d_call: TRBD1; v_call: TRBV29-1; j_call: TRBJ1-1; cdr3_nt: TGCAGCGCGACAGGGGGCCGGAGAACTGAAGCTTTCTTT; cdr3_aa: CSATGGRRTEAFF
clone_size: few; d_call: TRBD2; v_call: TRBV7-9; j_call: TRBJ2-7; cdr3_nt: TGTGCCAGCAGCTCTGGACTAGCCTACGAGCAGTACTTC; cdr3_aa: CASSSGLAYEQYF
clone_size: few; d_call: -; v_call: TRBV19; j_call: TRBJ1-2; cdr3_nt: TGTGCCAGTAGTATACCTGCAGGCTACACCTTC; cdr3_aa: CASSIPAGYTF
clone_size: many; d_call: TRBD1; v_call: TRBV3-1; j_call: TRBJ2-2; cdr3_nt: TGTGCCAGCAGCCTCTACAGGGGGCGGCAATTTACCGGGGAGCTGTTTTTT; cdr3_aa: CASSLYRGRQFTGELFF
clone_size: few; d_call: -; v_call: TRBV28; j_call: TRBJ2-5; cdr3_nt: TGTGCCAGCAGCGACCGGGCCCTTGGGCAAGAGACCCAGTACTTC; cdr3_aa: CASSDRALGQETQYF
clone_size: many; d_call: TRBD1; v_call: TRBV9; j_call: TRBJ1-4; cdr3_nt: TGTGCCAGCGGGACAGGGGGCACTAATGAAAAACTGTTTTTT; cdr3_aa: CASGTGGTNEKLFF
clone_size: many; d_call: -; v_call: TRBV5-6; j_call: TRBJ2-4; cdr3_nt: TGTGCCAGCAGCATGGTAGGACTAGCCAAAAACATTCAGTACTTC; cdr3_aa: CASSMVGLAKNIQYF
clone_size: many; d_call: TRBD1; v_call: TRBV12-3/TRBV12-4; j_call: TRBJ2-1; cdr3_nt: TGTGCCAGCAATCCCAGGGACAGGGGTATCAATGAGCAGTTCTTC; cdr3_aa: CASNPRDRGINEQFF
clone_size: medium-sized; d_call: -; v_call: TRBV6-6; j_call: TRBJ2-6; cdr3_nt: TGTGCCAGCAGTGATGGACCTCAGGCCGGGGCCAACGTCCTGACTTTC; cdr3_aa: CASSDGPQAGANVLTF